This TCR beta chain came from a study of OX40 agonist ivuxolimab in advanced cancers. This table comes from immunoSEQ multiplex PCR, and its TCRdb copy is limited to in-frame clones, with some not included. This sample has around 79,000 clones, with approximately 88% found just once. This CDR3 has 14 amino acids. Germline CDR1 reads MNHNS; CDR2 reads SASEGT. V shed 6 bases and J 5 bases; nucleotides not matched to a gene: 0. This TCR came from an adult with an advanced solid tumor such as melanoma, head and neck, liver or kidney cancer. The rearrangement links TRBV6-1 to TRBJ2-2, with 13 positions matching TRBD2. The sample here was CD4+ or CD8+ T cells sorted from blood, taken in a trial of the OX40 agonist ivuxolimab. CDR3 amino acids: CASRLAGGTGELFF. The CDR3 coding sequence is TGTGCCAGCAGACTAGCGGGAGGGACCGGGGAGCTGTTTTTT.